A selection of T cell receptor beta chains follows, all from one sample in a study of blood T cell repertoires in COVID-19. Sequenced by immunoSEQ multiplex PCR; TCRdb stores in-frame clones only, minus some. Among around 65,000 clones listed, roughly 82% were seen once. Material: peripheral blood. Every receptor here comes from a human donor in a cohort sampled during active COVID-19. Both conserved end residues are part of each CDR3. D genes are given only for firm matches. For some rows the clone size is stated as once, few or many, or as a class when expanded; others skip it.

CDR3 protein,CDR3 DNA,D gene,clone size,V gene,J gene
CAWNFGTGPGANYGYTF,TGTGCCTGGAATTTCGGGACAGGGCCTGGGGCTAACTATGGCTACACCTTC,TRBD1,NA,TRBV30,TRBJ1-2
CASSSGGQAQYF,TGTGCCAGCAGCTCGGGGGGGCAAGCGCAGTATTTT,TRBD2,once,TRBV5-5,TRBJ2-3
CASSMRESGNTIYF,TGTGCCAGTAGTATGAGGGAATCTGGAAACACCATATATTTT,NA,NA,TRBV19,TRBJ1-3
CASRGQGNGNTIYF,TGCGCCAGCAGGGGACAGGGGAACGGAAACACCATATATTTT,TRBD1,NA,TRBV5-1,TRBJ1-3
CATSPGQGTSNEQFF,TGTGCCACCAGTCCGGGACAGGGGACTTCCAATGAGCAGTTCTTC,TRBD1,NA,TRBV24-1,TRBJ2-1
CASSVNRVEQYF,TGTGCCAGCAGCGTCAACAGGGTCGAGCAGTACTTC,NA,NA,TRBV7-2,TRBJ2-7
CATSDSGTGYNEQFF,TGTGCCACCAGTGATTCCGGGACAGGATACAATGAGCAGTTCTTC,TRBD1,NA,TRBV24-1,TRBJ2-1
CASSLSGTGFYTQYF,TGTGCCAGCAGCTTATCCGGGACAGGGTTCTATACGCAGTATTTT,TRBD1,NA,TRBV7-3,TRBJ2-3
CASSQWQGSTDTQYF,TGTGCCAGCAGCCAATGGCAGGGGAGTACAGATACGCAGTATTTT,NA,NA,TRBV3-1/TRBV3-2,TRBJ2-3
CAWTTGVVEKLFF,TGTGCCTGGACCACAGGCGTCGTTGAGAAACTGTTTTTT,NA,NA,TRBV30,TRBJ1-4
CASSTLGHGYTF,TGTGCCAGTAGTACCCTTGGGCACGGCTACACCTTC,NA,NA,TRBV19,TRBJ1-2
CASSPRVKPLHF,TGTGCCAGCAGTCCCCGCGTAAAACCCCTCCACTTT,NA,NA,TRBV6-5,TRBJ1-6
CASKIQGRNYNEQFF,TGTGCCAGCAAAATACAGGGTCGGAACTACAATGAGCAGTTCTTC,NA,NA,TRBV6-5,TRBJ2-1
CASSFLAGAQETQYF,TGTGCCAGCAGCTTTCTAGCGGGGGCACAAGAGACCCAGTACTTC,TRBD2,once,TRBV7-2,TRBJ2-5
CASGWDSYGYTF,TGTGCCAGCGGGTGGGACAGCTACGGCTACACCTTC,TRBD1,once,TRBV7-9,TRBJ1-2
CASSIQENTEAFF,TGTGCCAGTAGTATCCAGGAGAACACTGAAGCTTTCTTT,NA,NA,TRBV19,TRBJ1-1
CASSKQEGGTYEQYF,TGTGCCAGCAGCAAACAAGAGGGGGGGACCTACGAGCAGTACTTC,NA,NA,TRBV7-6,TRBJ2-7
CASSLSRGEQFF,TGTGCCAGCAGCCTAAGTCGTGGTGAGCAGTTCTTC,NA,NA,TRBV7-9,TRBJ2-1
CASSGLLAGGLLEQYF,TGTGCCAGCAGCGGATTGCTAGCGGGGGGACTTCTCGAGCAGTACTTC,TRBD2,NA,TRBV13,TRBJ2-7
CSARSGVGTEAFF,TGCAGTGCTAGGTCGGGGGTCGGCACTGAAGCTTTCTTT,NA,once,TRBV29-1,TRBJ1-1
CASSLIRAGANTDTQYF,TGTGCCAGCAGCTTAATTCGAGCGGGGGCGAACACAGATACGCAGTATTTT,TRBD2,NA,TRBV7-2,TRBJ2-3
CASRGRENTEAFF,TGCGCCAGCAGAGGCAGGGAGAACACTGAAGCTTTCTTT,NA,NA,TRBV5-1,TRBJ1-1
CASSLDRVHGYTF,TGTGCCAGCAGTCTCGACAGGGTCCATGGCTACACCTTC,TRBD1,NA,TRBV28,TRBJ1-2
CASKGENSYNEQFF,TGTGCCAGCAAAGGAGAAAACTCCTACAATGAGCAGTTCTTC,NA,NA,TRBV6-6,TRBJ2-1
CASSISRAPLDTQYF,TGTGCCAGCAGTATCTCCAGGGCCCCTTTAGATACGCAGTATTTT,NA,NA,TRBV6-5,TRBJ2-3
CASSVGNAEDTEAFF,TGTGCCAGCAGCGTAGGGAACGCCGAGGACACTGAAGCTTTCTTT,NA,NA,TRBV9,TRBJ1-1
CASSEYGGDTDTQYF,TGTGCCAGCAGTGAATACGGGGGGGACACAGATACGCAGTATTTT,TRBD2,NA,TRBV2,TRBJ2-3
CASSQARGANYGYTF,TGTGCCAGCAGCCAAGCGCGGGGAGCTAACTATGGCTACACCTTC,NA,NA,TRBV14,TRBJ1-2
CASSLFPGLFLNEKLFF,TGTGCCAGCAGCCTATTCCCAGGGCTTTTCCTAAATGAAAAACTGTTTTTT,NA,NA,TRBV28,TRBJ1-4
CASSGVAGYGYTF,TGTGCCAGCAGTGGTGTCGCCGGCTATGGCTACACCTTC,NA,NA,TRBV6-4,TRBJ1-2
CASSFSPPGQGNYEQFF,TGCGCCAGCAGCTTTTCCCCACCGGGACAGGGGAACTATGAGCAGTTCTTC,TRBD1,NA,TRBV5-1,TRBJ2-1
CASSLFGGSTDTQYF,TGTGCCAGCAGCTTATTCGGGGGATCCACAGATACGCAGTATTTT,NA,NA,TRBV7-3,TRBJ2-3
CASSSTHVSNQPQHF,TGTGCCAGCAGTTCCACACACGTCAGCAATCAGCCCCAGCATTTT,NA,NA,TRBV6-5,TRBJ1-5
CASSSNRGTNEKLFF,TGTGCCAGCAGCTCTAACAGGGGAACTAATGAAAAACTGTTTTTT,TRBD1,NA,TRBV9,TRBJ1-4
CASTLRTSGTDTQYF,TGTGCCAGCACCTTAAGGACTAGCGGGACAGATACGCAGTATTTT,TRBD2,NA,TRBV4-2,TRBJ2-3
CASSLRPGDNEQFF,TGTGCCAGCAGTTTAAGGCCAGGGGACAATGAGCAGTTCTTC,NA,NA,TRBV27,TRBJ2-1
CASSLPGQGNYGYTF,TGTGCCAGCAGTCTGCCGGGACAGGGAAACTATGGCTACACCTTC,TRBD1,NA,TRBV28,TRBJ1-2
CASSVTGGGYTF,TGTGCCAGCAGTGTGACAGGGGGCGGCTACACCTTC,TRBD1,NA,TRBV2,TRBJ1-2
CASSPRGTDSSNYGYTF,TGTGCCAGCAGCCCTCGTGGGACAGACTCATCTAACTATGGCTACACCTTC,TRBD1,NA,TRBV3-1/TRBV3-2,TRBJ1-2
CASTSAGADTDTQYF,TGTGCCAGCACATCCGCGGGGGCCGACACAGATACGCAGTATTTT,NA,NA,TRBV27,TRBJ2-3
CASSRGQTSYGYTF,TGTGCCAGCAGCCGGGGACAGACTTCCTATGGCTACACCTTC,TRBD1,NA,TRBV7-9,TRBJ1-2
CSVGRGWTEAFF,TGCAGCGTTGGCAGGGGTTGGACTGAAGCTTTCTTT,NA,NA,TRBV29-1,TRBJ1-1
CASSRLRDWGVNEQFF,TGTGCCAGCAGTAGGCTCCGGGACTGGGGAGTCAATGAGCAGTTCTTC,NA,NA,TRBV27,TRBJ2-1
CASKDQGDNEKLFF,TGTGCCAGCAAGGACCAGGGCGATAATGAAAAACTGTTTTTT,NA,NA,TRBV6-6,TRBJ1-4
CASSRQGKDRAFF,TGCGCCAGCAGTCGGCAGGGGAAGGATAGAGCTTTCTTT,NA,NA,TRBV10-2,TRBJ1-1
CASSLVGTAYTGELFF,TGTGCCAGCAGCTTAGTCGGGACAGCTTACACCGGGGAGCTGTTTTTT,TRBD1,NA,TRBV11-3,TRBJ2-2
CASSYPGTGAYEQYF,TGTGCCAGCAGTTACCCCGGGACAGGGGCCTACGAGCAGTACTTC,TRBD1,NA,TRBV6-6,TRBJ2-7
CASSAQGGMTYEQYF,TGTGCCAGCAGCGCACAGGGGGGGATGACCTACGAGCAGTACTTC,NA,NA,TRBV7-2,TRBJ2-7
CASSWDRGPSGANVLTF,TGCGCCAGCAGCTGGGACAGGGGGCCTTCTGGGGCCAACGTCCTGACTTTC,TRBD1,NA,TRBV5-1,TRBJ2-6
CASSQGASAYQETQYF,TGTGCCAGCAGCCAAGGGGCTAGCGCATACCAAGAGACCCAGTACTTC,NA,NA,TRBV7-8,TRBJ2-5
CAWSVGSGVTSEQFF,TGTGCCTGGAGTGTAGGTAGCGGGGTTACTAGTGAGCAGTTCTTC,TRBD2,NA,TRBV30,TRBJ2-1
CASSLDRGSSYEQYF,TGCGCCAGCAGCTTGGACAGGGGTAGCTCCTACGAGCAGTACTTC,TRBD1,NA,TRBV5-1,TRBJ2-7
CASSPGGGYGYTF,TGTGCCAGCAGCCCAGGGGGCGGGTATGGCTACACCTTC,TRBD1,NA,TRBV7-9,TRBJ1-2
CASSLSSYNSPLHF,TGTGCCAGCAGCTTGAGCTCCTATAATTCACCCCTCCACTTT,NA,NA,TRBV11-1,TRBJ1-6
CASSARTGGNTEAFF,TGTGCCAGCAGCGCCAGGACAGGGGGGAACACTGAAGCTTTCTTT,TRBD1,NA,TRBV5-4,TRBJ1-1
CASSFQGAYGYTF,TGTGCCAGCAGTTTCCAGGGGGCCTATGGCTACACCTTC,TRBD1,few,TRBV28,TRBJ1-2
CASSRDRSSGGNQPQHF,TGTGCCAGCAGCCGGGACAGGTCTTCTGGAGGCAATCAGCCCCAGCATTTT,TRBD1,once,TRBV27,TRBJ1-5